The 20 T cell receptor beta chains given below trace back to one sample, sequenced in a study of breast tumors, draining lymph nodes, adjacent tissues. Axillary draining lymph nodes of breast cancer patients supplied the node samples. MiXCR, run by TCRdb on the multiplex PCR reads, gives a single entry per CDR3 protein. The sample carries 200,000 to 250,000 distinct CDR3 sequences, nearly 35% recorded once. The source material was axillary lymph node tissue. Receptors originate from a female donor with breast cancer. Some clones in this sample may be carry-over from other donors' samples.

The rearrangement links TRBV7-9 to TRBJ2-4; 7 nucleotides match TRBD2. The germline CDR1 and CDR2 sequences are SEHNR and FQNEAQ (reference sequence). J gave up 5 bases and V 2 bases, and 3 bases lay outside the gene matches. CDR3 length: 14 amino acids. The CDR3 nucleotides are TGTGCCAGCAGCTTATGGGGGAGGGAAAACATTCAGTACTTC. This gives the protein CASSLWGRENIQYF.

In its sample, this clonotype was seen many times. Being one base from a much bigger clone, this may be a read error. The gene calls are TRBV20-1 and TRBJ1-2; D is possibly TRBD1 (5 bases). The germline V gene encodes CDR1 DFQATT and CDR2 SNEGSKA (reference sequence). The CDR3 contains 15 residues. Trimming cost V 0 bases and J 4 bases, with 15 bases left between them. CDR3 bases: TGCAGTGCTAGAGACCCCCGACAGACTACCTATGGCTACACCTTC. This gives the protein CSARDPRQTTYGYTF.

The chain joins TRBV7-8 to TRBJ2-1; 7 bases map to TRBD2. This CDR3 has 15 amino acids. Germline V gene sequence: CDR1 SGHVS, CDR2 FQNEAQ. Trimming at V came to 6 bases and at J to 4 bases, leaving 9 bases not matched to a gene. The CDR3 DNA reads TGTGCCAGCAGTCCTCCCGGGGGGATTTACAATGAGCAGTTCTTC. Its protein is CASSPPGGIYNEQFF.

The chain links TRBV2 to TRBJ2-3, with 12 bases lining up with TRBD2. Looked up from germline, CDR1 is SNHLY and CDR2 is FYNNEI. CDR3 length: 15 amino acids. Germline trimming cut 8 bases from V and 2 bases from J; bases unmatched to any gene: 5. The CDR3 here is CASRGLAGPTDTQYF. The CDR3 coding sequence is TGTGCCAGCCGTGGACTAGCGGGACCCACAGATACGCAGTATTTT.

This rearrangement joins TRBV7-2 to TRBJ2-2; D is perhaps TRBD2 (6 bases). The germline V and J ends were trimmed by 1 base and 12 bases, with 9 bases remaining between them. The length of the CDR3 is 12 residues. Germline CDR1 reads SGHTA; CDR2 reads FQGNSA. CDR3 sequence reads: CASSLGRGQLFF. The CDR3 nucleotides read TGTGCCAGCAGCTTAGGGCGGGGTCAGCTGTTTTTT.

This rearrangement joins TRBV2 to TRBJ2-7, with 9 bases aligning to TRBD2. CDR3 length: 15 amino acids. Germline-derived CDR1 and CDR2 are SNHLY and FYNNEI. V lost 6 bases and J lost 1; bases outside the gene matches: 7. The CDR3 is CASSPGGRGSYEQYF. The DNA for the CDR3 is TGTGCCAGCAGCCCCGGCGGGAGGGGTTCCTACGAGCAGTACTTC.

The CDR3 DNA sequence: TGTGCCAGTAAAAACAGGGATTTCAATGAGCAGTTCTTC. Protein: CASKNRDFNEQFF. The rearrangement links TRBV2 to TRBJ2-1; D perhaps matches TRBD1 (6 bases). Trimming took 9 bases from V and 6 from J, leaving 15 bases between them. Germline CDR1 SNHLY, CDR2 FYNNEI. This CDR3 spans 13 amino acids.

The V call is TRBV12-3 or TRBV12-4, the J call TRBJ2-7; 9 bases align to TRBD2. V was clipped by 4 bases and J by 5 bases; unmatched bases: 9. This CDR3 is built from 15 residues. The CDR3 loop is CASSYRGSGRNEQYF. As DNA, the CDR3 is TGTGCCAGCAGTTACAGGGGTAGCGGGAGAAACGAGCAGTACTTC.

The chain employs TRBV20-1 and TRBJ2-7, with TRBD2 identical over 10 bases. CDR1 and CDR2 (germline): DFQATT, SNEGSKA (reference sequence). CDR3 size: 16 residues. V was clipped by 0 bases and J by 3 bases; unmatched bases: 8. CDR3 sequence (DNA): TGCAGTGCTAGAGACCTCTCTAGCGGGAGTCTCTACGAGCAGTACTTC. Protein product: CSARDLSSGSLYEQYF.

In the case of this clonotype: The conserved final phenylalanine or tryptophan is absent from the CDR3, which likely points to a read error. The DNA is left out, because the CDR3 cannot be placed on it with certainty; the CDR3 is given as TCRdb lists it. The chain uses TRBV2 and TRBJ2-2; TRBD1 is the table's D call and was not checked against the DNA. Germline V gene lookup returns CDR1 SNHLY and CDR2 FYNNEI. Including both end residues, the CDR3 is 15 amino acids long. The CDR3: CASRGGTGLNRGAVV.

The chain links TRBV11-2 to TRBJ2-7; no clear D gene. With 5 bases removed from V and 0 bases from J, the gap between germline ends came to 8 bases. This CDR3 contains 13 residues. Per germline, CDR1 SGHAT and CDR2 FQNNGV. For the CDR3, the DNA is TGTGCCAGCAGCACCTCGTTCTCCTACGAGCAGTACTTC. Translating gives CASSTSFSYEQYF.

V usage is TRBV3-1 and J usage is TRBJ1-2, with 8 bases identical to TRBD1. Unmatched junction bases numbered 6, after V lost 5 bases and J lost 4 bases. CDR3 size: 14 residues. In germline, CDR1 is LGHDT, CDR2 YNNKEL (reference sequence). The CDR3 protein is CASSYKTGAYGYTF. The DNA for the CDR3 is TGTGCCAGCAGCTACAAGACAGGGGCCTATGGCTACACCTTC.

This clonotype was seen a few times. The V and J genes are TRBV30 and TRBJ2-1, with 7 nucleotides matching TRBD2. Germline V gene data show CDR1 as GTSNPN and CDR2 as SVGIG (reference sequence). The trim removed 5 bases at V and 4 bases at J, leaving 8 bases unmatched. The CDR3 totals 14 residues. The CDR3 DNA reads as TGTGCCTGGGGTCTAGCGGAGCTATACAATGAGCAGTTCTTC. This codes for CAWGLAELYNEQFF.

This clonotype has ten or more counts. V is TRBV12-3 or TRBV12-4 and J is TRBJ1-2; D gene ambiguous. The V end was cut by 6 bases, the J end by 7 bases, with 18 bases between. The CDR3 covers 14 residues. The DNA for the CDR3 is TGTGCCAGCAGCCCCCCGGAGGCCCGGGGTGGCTACACCTTC. As protein: CASSPPEARGGYTF.

This clonotype has a count of ten or more. This chain uses TRBV7-9 with TRBJ1-4; no definite D call. CDR3 length: 16 amino acids. The V end was cut by 5 bases, the J end by 0 bases, with 13 bases between. Germline CDR1 is SEHNR and CDR2 is FQNEAQ (reference sequence). The CDR3 here is CASSPRVVATNEKLFF. DNA for the CDR3: TGTGCCAGCAGCCCCCGGGTCGTCGCAACTAATGAAAAACTGTTTTTT.

To note about this clonotype: Given a much more abundant clone one base away, this may be a read error. The chain uses TRBV9 and TRBJ1-2, with 10 bases fitting TRBD1. The germline V gene encodes CDR1 SGDLS and CDR2 YYNGEE. V shed 4 bases and J 10 bases; nucleotides not matched to a gene: 16. CDR3 size: 16 residues. The CDR3: CASSQRRDRGLDAYTF. CDR3 DNA sequence: TGTGCCAGCAGCCAAAGGAGGGACAGGGGATTGGATGCCTACACCTTC.

Comment on this clonotype: The junction differs from germline at one of its ends, possibly a read error. The chain has TRBV3-1 and TRBJ2-1, with 8 nucleotides matching TRBD2. The CDR3 extends over 14 amino acids. Germline loops: CDR1 LGHDT, CDR2 YNNKEL (reference sequence). The CDR3 spells CASSPAGGENGQFF. CDR3 in DNA: TGTGCCAGCAGCCCTGCGGGGGGAGAGAATGGGCAGTTCTTC.

The sample holds many counts of this clonotype. The chain combines TRBV5-1 with TRBJ2-2; 8 bases are a match to TRBD1. The length of the CDR3 is 15 residues. Germline loops: CDR1 SGHRS, CDR2 YFSETQ. J was trimmed by 0 bases and V by 6 bases; bases with no gene match: 4. CDR3 sequence (DNA): TGCGCCAGCAAAAGACAGGGGTCGAACACCGGGGAGCTGTTTTTT. This translates into CASKRQGSNTGELFF.

The table lists this clonotype with many counts. The chain uses TRBV9 and TRBJ1-4, with D perhaps TRBD1 (5 bases). V was cut by 1 base and J by 7 bases, with 11 bases left in between. The germline CDR1 and CDR2 sequences are SGDLS and YYNGEE. This CDR3 is built from 14 residues. The CDR3 loop reads CASSVNSQGEKLFF. Written as DNA, the CDR3 is TGTGCCAGCAGCGTAAATAGCCAGGGTGAAAAACTGTTTTTT.

This clonotype was counted at least ten times. The V call is TRBV6-1, the J call TRBJ1-4; D gene unclear. The V gene lost 6 bases and the J gene lost 8 bases, with 13 bases spanning the gap. This CDR3 has 13 residues. Germline V lookup: CDR1 MNHNS, CDR2 SASEGT. The CDR3: CASRWGTGEKLFF. The DNA of the CDR3 is TGTGCCAGCAGGTGGGGTACGGGGGAAAAACTGTTTTTT.